The TCR beta chain under discussion was sequenced for a study of T cell responses to AZD1222 COVID-19 vaccine. Regarding the study as a whole: Donors in the cohort were predominantly white British and more often female, and clonal diversity was possibly underestimated. AZD1222 recipients seropositive at baseline numbered only six or seven. The study sampled repertoires only after the peak T cell response. Spike-specific TCR breadth and depth both grew after two AZD1222 doses.

CDR3 size: 14 residues. V was trimmed by 0 bases and J by 4 bases, leaving 10 bases between them. The germline gives CDR1 SGDLS, CDR2 YYNGEE. Details on this clone: The target antigen is unknown.

The data were produced by immunoSEQ multiplex PCR, yet TCRdb's version contains in-frame clones alone and is incomplete. The table lists around 110,000 clones, roughly 88% of them singletons. This sequence was found in an adult in good health. The sample consisted of peripheral blood, taken on day 0 of MenACWY control vaccination. V gene TRBV9 combines with J gene TRBJ1-2; D possibly corresponds to TRBD1 (6 bases). In nucleotides, the CDR3 is TGTGCCAGCAGCGTAGATCTGGGGGCCTATGGCTACACCTTC. It codes for CASSVDLGAYGYTF.